The rows below give T cell receptor beta chains drawn from one sample of a study of blood T cell repertoires in COVID-19. Libraries were prepared by immunoSEQ multiplex PCR; TCRdb keeps only in-frame clonotypes and omits some of them. The table lists approximately 300,000 clones, 65% to 85% of them singletons, with roughly 1.1% in the top ten. The sample comprised peripheral blood. The receptors stem from a woman aged 50 to 65 with acute or convalescent COVID-19. Both conserved end residues are part of each CDR3. D genes are given only for firm matches. Rows give clone size only sometimes, using once, few, many, or a class for an expanded clone.

TRBJ1-1,.,TRBV5-1,.,CASSTGLGTEAFF,TGCGCCAGCAGTACAGGGCTCGGCACTGAAGCTTTCTTT
TRBJ1-1,.,TRBV28,.,CASTLQGGKAEAFF,TGTGCCAGCACCCTACAAGGCGGGAAGGCTGAAGCTTTCTTT
TRBJ2-2,TRBD1,TRBV18,.,CASSPGTVSTGELFF,TGTGCCAGCTCACCAGGGACAGTTTCCACCGGGGAGCTGTTTTTT
TRBJ2-5,.,TRBV5-1,.,CASSLAGRGSSETQYF,TGCGCCAGCAGCTTGGCCGGTCGAGGTAGTTCGGAGACCCAGTACTTC
TRBJ1-4,.,TRBV5-1,.,CASKAAATNEKLFF,TGCGCCAGCAAAGCGGCAGCAACTAATGAAAAACTGTTTTTT
TRBJ2-1,TRBD2,TRBV30,few,CAWSVAAGGPGEQFF,TGTGCCTGGAGTGTAGCAGCGGGGGGGCCGGGTGAGCAGTTCTTC
TRBJ2-3,TRBD2,TRBV5-1,once,CASSLGQRGSTDTQYF,TGCGCCAGCAGCTTGGGTCAGCGGGGGAGCACAGATACGCAGTATTTT
TRBJ1-1,TRBD1,TRBV10-3,.,CAISDPRSRTGGGTEAFF,TGTGCCATCAGTGACCCAAGGTCAAGGACAGGCGGGGGGACTGAAGCTTTCTTT
TRBJ2-3,.,TRBV24-1,few,CATSRGRGGWTDTQYF,TGTGCCACCAGTAGGGGCAGGGGAGGGTGGACAGATACGCAGTATTTT
TRBJ2-1,.,TRBV7-9,.,CASSPFRLADYNEQFF,TGTGCCAGCAGCCCTTTCAGACTCGCGGACTACAATGAGCAGTTCTTC
TRBJ2-2,TRBD1,TRBV10-1,few,CASRGQGKVGELFF,TGCGCCAGCAGGGGACAGGGGAAAGTCGGGGAGCTGTTTTTT
TRBJ2-1,.,TRBV20-1,.,CSAADYEQFF,TGCAGTGCCGCGGACTATGAGCAGTTCTTC
TRBJ2-7,TRBD2,TRBV4-1,.,CASSPRTSGFYEQYF,TGCGCCAGCAGCCCCCGGACTAGCGGATTCTACGAGCAGTACTTC
TRBJ1-2,.,TRBV12-3/TRBV12-4,.,CASSFGSGYGYTF,TGTGCCAGCAGTTTTGGTTCGGGGTATGGCTACACCTTC
TRBJ2-5,.,TRBV7-9,.,CASSFIGGEETQYF,TGTGCCAGCAGCTTCATCGGAGGGGAAGAGACCCAGTACTTC
TRBJ1-1,.,TRBV18,.,CASSPGTRVNTEAFF,TGTGCCAGCTCACCTGGGACACGCGTGAACACTGAAGCTTTCTTT
TRBJ2-1,.,TRBV30,once,CAWRPAGTVYNEQFF,TGTGCCTGGAGACCCGCCGGGACTGTCTACAATGAGCAGTTCTTC
TRBJ2-1,.,TRBV30,.,CACGGTSYNEQFF,TGTGCCTGTGGCGGGACTTCCTACAATGAGCAGTTCTTC
TRBJ1-1,.,TRBV28,.,CASRPSGRTEAFF,TGTGCCAGCAGGCCTTCTGGGAGGACTGAAGCTTTCTTT
TRBJ2-3,TRBD1,TRBV5-4,.,CASSLPRDRGTDTQYF,TGTGCCAGCAGCCTACCCCGGGACAGGGGTACAGATACGCAGTATTTT
TRBJ1-4,TRBD1,TRBV6-6,.,CASSYDRGGEKLFF,TGTGCCAGCAGTTATGACAGGGGGGGGGAAAAACTGTTTTTT
TRBJ2-1,TRBD2,TRBV2,.,CASMDPTSGAYNEQFF,TGTGCCAGCATGGACCCGACTAGCGGGGCCTACAATGAGCAGTTCTTC
TRBJ2-1,TRBD2,TRBV5-1,.,CASSLWTSLSLEQFF,TGCGCCAGCAGCTTGTGGACTAGCCTTTCTCTTGAGCAGTTCTTC
TRBJ1-2,.,TRBV5-5,.,CASSPRGDYGYTF,TGTGCCAGCAGCCCGCGAGGTGATTATGGCTACACCTTC
TRBJ2-3,TRBD1,TRBV19,.,CASSGQGATDTQYF,TGTGCCAGTTCAGGACAGGGGGCCACAGATACGCAGTATTTT
TRBJ2-5,.,TRBV6-5,.,CASSYSIPQQETQYF,TGTGCCAGCAGTTACTCTATTCCCCAGCAAGAGACCCAGTACTTC
TRBJ2-4,TRBD1,TRBV7-2,.,CASSYSGGAYQNIQYF,TGTGCCAGCAGCTACTCAGGGGGCGCGTACCAAAACATTCAGTACTTC
TRBJ2-7,TRBD2,TRBV18,.,CASSPTTSGNQYEQYF,TGTGCCAGCTCACCAACGACTAGCGGTAACCAGTACGAGCAGTACTTC
TRBJ2-5,.,TRBV30,few,CAWSKGEETQYF,TGTGCCTGGAGTAAGGGGGAAGAGACCCAGTACTTC
TRBJ1-2,.,TRBV27,.,CASSLSGRGGNYGYTF,TGTGCCAGCAGTTTATCGGGTCGGGGGGGGAACTATGGCTACACCTTC
TRBJ2-5,.,TRBV5-4,once,CASRGQGQSTQYF,TGTGCCAGCAGGGGTCAGGGACAATCGACCCAGTACTTC
TRBJ1-2,TRBD1,TRBV7-8,few,CASSPGGGEGYTF,TGTGCCAGCAGCCCAGGGGGAGGAGAAGGCTACACCTTC
TRBJ1-5,.,TRBV19,few,CASSGQYQPQHF,TGTGCCAGTAGCGGACAGTATCAGCCCCAGCATTTT
TRBJ2-1,TRBD2,TRBV3-1/TRBV3-2,.,CASSQETSGSYNEQFF,TGTGCCAGCAGCCAAGAGACTAGCGGCTCCTACAATGAGCAGTTCTTC
TRBJ2-5,TRBD1,TRBV11-2,.,CASSLGQGYQETQYF,TGTGCCAGCAGCTTAGGACAGGGTTATCAAGAGACCCAGTACTTC
TRBJ1-2,TRBD1,TRBV30,once,CAWSVGRGRRAGDGYTF,TGTGCCTGGAGTGTGGGCAGGGGGCGACGTGCAGGGGATGGCTACACCTTC